The 17 T cell receptor beta chains below all came from one sample that was sequenced in a study of blood T cell repertoires in COVID-19. The assay was immunoSEQ multiplex PCR, and TCRdb's table has in-frame clones only and misses some. The sample holds over 110,000 clones; roughly 79% are singletons and the top ten take just under 2%. The sample consisted of peripheral blood. The receptors stem from a woman aged 55 to 70 with acute or convalescent COVID-19.

The chain has TRBV21-1 and TRBJ1-5; the table names TRBD1, a call not compared with the DNA. TRBV21-1 is an annotated pseudogene. The CDR3 runs to 15 residues. CDR3 sequence reads: CASSKAMDTNQPQHF. As DNA, the CDR3 is TGTGCCAGCAGCAAAGCGATGGACACCAATCAGCCCCAGCATTTT.

The chain couples TRBV5-4 to TRBJ2-6; the D gene is possibly TRBD2 (5 bases). There are 15 residues in the CDR3. V lost 5 bases, J lost 4 bases, and 13 bases lay in between. CDR1 is SGHNT, CDR2 YYREEE, per germline (reference sequence). The CDR3 sequence is CASSRGISGANVLTF. CDR3 coding DNA: TGTGCCAGCAGTCGGGGAATTTCAGGGGCCAACGTCCTGACTTTC.

The V and J genes are TRBV29-1 and TRBJ2-7, with TRBD1 as a possible D gene (5 bases). The CDR3 sequence is 11 residues long. The germline V and J ends were trimmed by 3 bases and 5 bases, with 8 bases remaining between them. Germline CDR1 reads SQVTM; CDR2 reads ANQGSEA. The CDR3 loop is CSVEGRHEQYF. The CDR3, as DNA: TGCAGCGTTGAGGGGCGGCACGAGCAGTACTTC.

The V gene is TRBV18, the J gene TRBJ2-1; TRBD2 matches at 7 bases. This CDR3 contains 14 residues. The J segment lost 9 bases and the V segment lost 6 bases, leaving 11 bases of the junction unmatched. Germline CDR1 reads KGHSH; CDR2 reads LQKENI. The CDR3 region is CASSPSAGEVEQFF. The CDR3 DNA sequence: TGTGCCAGCTCTCCTTCTGCGGGAGAAGTTGAGCAGTTCTTC.

This clone has only one observation. Other nucleotide sequences from this sample produce the same CDR3. The chain couples TRBV3-1 (or the pseudogene TRBV3-2) to TRBJ2-7; D not resolved. V lost 1 base and J 5 bases, leaving 3 bases between the germline ends. CDR1 and CDR2 (germline): LGHDT, YNNKEL (reference sequence). The CDR3 is 11 amino acids. The CDR3 nucleotides are TGTGCCAGCAGCCAAGTAAACGAGCAGTACTTC. The encoded protein is CASSQVNEQYF.

The CDR3 is CASSLNPGTSGLLSYEQYF. The CDR3, as DNA: TGTGCCAGCAGCCTTAACCCCGGGACTAGCGGGCTCCTCTCCTACGAGCAGTACTTC. The chain links TRBV5-6 to TRBJ2-7; 12 bases are a match to TRBD2. In germline, CDR1 is SGHDT, CDR2 YYEEEE. V lost 4 bases to trimming and J lost 0 bases; unmatched junction nucleotides: 14. CDR3 length: 19 amino acids.

The chain combines TRBV29-1 with TRBJ2-2; 8 bases are shared with TRBD1. Germline CDR1 reads SQVTM; CDR2 reads ANQGSEA. After removal of 6 bases from V and 6 bases from J, the junction contained 3 bases not matched to a gene. The CDR3 length is 12 residues. The CDR3 is CSVRTGPGELFF. In DNA, the CDR3 is TGCAGCGTCAGGACAGGGCCCGGGGAGCTGTTTTTT.

V gene TRBV20-1 combines with J gene TRBJ2-1, with TRBD2 matching 10 bases. V shed 3 bases and J 3 bases; nucleotides not matched to a gene: 8. Germline V lookup: CDR1 DFQATT, CDR2 SNEGSKA (reference sequence). This CDR3 is 16 amino acids long. The CDR3 DNA is TGCAGTGCTAGTGTGATAGCGGGAGGAATCTACAATGAGCAGTTCTTC. This sequence encodes CSASVIAGGIYNEQFF.

This clone occurred once. DNA for the CDR3: TGTGCCAGTAGCGCCAGGGTGGCTGGGGCCAACGTCCTGACTTTC. Translated, it gives CASSARVAGANVLTF. The chain is built from TRBV19 and TRBJ2-6, with D maybe TRBD1 (5 bases). The CDR3 has 15 residues. Trimming removed 6 bases from V and 2 bases from J, with 11 bases in between. Per the germline V gene, CDR1 is LNHDA and CDR2 is SQIVND (reference sequence).

In this sample, this clone turned up once. V gene TRBV28 combines with J gene TRBJ1-1; weak D call: TRBD1 (5 bases). The ends were cut back, 5 bases at V and 6 bases at J, with 16 bases in the middle. Germline assignment: CDR1 MDHEN and CDR2 SYDVKM. This CDR3 has 14 amino acids. The CDR3: CASSITPGLAEAFF. DNA of the CDR3: TGTGCCAGCAGTATTACGCCGGGACTAGCTGAAGCTTTCTTT.

The chain links TRBV27 to TRBJ1-1, with 12 bases lining up with TRBD1. Unmatched junction bases numbered 14, after V lost 3 bases and J lost 6 bases. CDR3 size: 18 residues. Germline V gene lookup returns CDR1 MNHEY and CDR2 SMNVEV (reference sequence). In DNA form, the CDR3 reads TGTGCCAGCAGTTTGTGGGGGACAGGGGGCGTCAAGGGCCCTGAAGCTTTCTTT. As protein: CASSLWGTGGVKGPEAFF.

This clone turned up a few times. This specimen includes other DNA sequences encoding the same CDR3. The V gene is TRBV6-2 or TRBV6-3, the J gene TRBJ1-1; possible D gene TRBD1, 5 bases. This CDR3 region has 14 residues. The V end was cut by 2 bases, the J end by 1 base, with 8 bases between. Looked up from germline, CDR1 is MNHEY and CDR2 is SVGEGT. CDR3 coding DNA: TGTGCCAGCAGTTACGGGGGGGGGAACACTGAAGCTTTCTTT. Translating gives CASSYGGGNTEAFF.

There are a few counts of this clone. The V call is TRBV7-6, the J call TRBJ2-2, with D maybe TRBD2 (5 bases). V lost 0 bases to trimming and J lost 0 bases, with 11 bases between them. The CDR3 spans 17 residues. CDR1 is SGHVS and CDR2 is FNYEAQ in the germline V gene. CDR3 sequence reads: CASSLAPPGSNTGELFF. The CDR3 bases are TGTGCCAGCAGCTTAGCTCCTCCGGGGTCGAACACCGGGGAGCTGTTTTTT.

The chain couples TRBV19 to TRBJ2-1, with 7 bases that match TRBD2. Germline trimming cut 3 bases from V and 9 bases from J; bases unmatched to any gene: 2. The CDR3 length is 12 residues. Per the germline V gene, CDR1 is LNHDA and CDR2 is SQIVND (reference sequence). CDR3 residues: CASSMGGSEQFF. The CDR3 nucleotides are TGTGCCAGTAGTATGGGCGGGAGTGAGCAGTTCTTC.

This clone has more than one count but fewer than ten. The genes are TRBV19 and TRBJ2-7, with TRBD1 matching over 10 bases. CDR1 and CDR2 (germline): LNHDA, SQIVND (reference sequence). V was clipped by 6 bases and J by 5 bases; unmatched bases: 4. The CDR3 totals 13 residues. CDR3 sequence reads: CASRTGQGNEQYF. CDR3 in DNA: TGTGCCAGTAGGACGGGACAGGGGAACGAGCAGTACTTC.

The chain is built from TRBV7-9 and TRBJ1-5, with D perhaps matching TRBD1 (5 bases). CDR3 length equals 15 residues. The germline V gene encodes CDR1 SEHNR and CDR2 FQNEAQ (reference sequence). Deletions cut 1 base from V and 3 bases from J, with 10 bases between. In nucleotides, the CDR3 is TGTGCCAGCAGCTTAGTCGGGGGACCCAATCAGCCCCAGCATTTT. This codes for CASSLVGGPNQPQHF.

The chain has TRBV28 and TRBJ2-1, with TRBD1 matching 7 bases. Trimming cost V 3 bases and J 13 bases; bases outside gene matches: 12. The V gene's germline CDR1 is MDHEN and CDR2 SYDVKM. This CDR3 region has 14 residues. CDR3 nucleotide sequence: TGTGCCAGCAGTTTTCGGGGACAGTCCGCTATCCAGTTCTTC. This codes for CASSFRGQSAIQFF.